This TCR beta chain was observed in a study of preoperative IRX-2 immunotherapy in early breast cancer. This clone turned up a few times. The table came from immunoSEQ multiplex PCR; TCRdb's copy has only in-frame clones and leaves some out. Here the sample spans fewer than 70,000 clones, roughly 94% being singletons. This CDR3 is 14 amino acids long. Germline V gene data show CDR1 as SGHAT and CDR2 as FQNNGV. J lost 7 bases, V lost 1 base, and 5 bases had no gene match. As to treatment: preoperative locoregional IRX-2 cytokine immunotherapy. Samples came from a phase Ib trial of preoperative locoregional IRX-2 cytokine immunotherapy.

V is TRBV11-2 and J is TRBJ2-7; 9 bases align to TRBD1. The specimen was taken from a patient treated with IRX-2 immunotherapy. This receptor was obtained from a human donor with breast cancer. The CDR3 DNA reads as TGTGCCAGCAGCTTAGGTTTCGGACAGGGGGAGCAGTACTTC. Encoded protein: CASSLGFGQGEQYF.